This T cell receptor beta chain was sequenced in a study of long-term antiretroviral therapy in people with HIV. At survey level, the immunoSEQ assay was run in its v3.0 version. Here immunoSEQ multiplex PCR was the method, and the copy in TCRdb shows in-frame clones only, minus some. The sample includes about 28,000 clones, more than 85% of them seen just once. Per germline, CDR1 LNHDA and CDR2 SQIVND (reference sequence). This CDR3 spans 14 amino acids. Trimming cost V 5 bases and J 3 bases, with 14 bases left between them. The clonotype comes from a young man with HIV. The rearrangement uses TRBV19 and TRBJ2-7; D could derive from TRBD1 or TRBD2 (6 bases each). The specimen comprised unsorted PBMCs, sampled 3.1 years after starting antiretroviral therapy. CDR3 amino acids: CASSPHGGLYEQYF. For the CDR3, the DNA is TGTGCCAGTAGTCCCCATGGGGGGCTCTACGAGCAGTACTTC.